The present entry profiles one T cell receptor beta chain with its context. No antigen is known for it. This record comes from a study of cytomegalovirus exposure and HLA in healthy donors. In the study overall: Among several hundred genotyped donors, around 81% fell in the Caucasian-associated ancestry cluster.

The study's findings and limits: Researchers reported in a later analysis that common viral pathogens appeared linked to several top clusters. No immune exposure information besides CMV serostatus was available.

Both 60 Vbeta primers and 13 Jbeta primers went into the PCR. The assay was immunoSEQ multiplex PCR, and TCRdb's table has in-frame clones only and misses some. The sample shows fewer than 250,000 clones, more than 75% of them seen only once. Germline V gene lookup returns CDR1 SGHRS and CDR2 YFSETQ. Trimming cost V 0 bases and J 1 base; bases outside gene matches: 1. CDR3 length: 15 amino acids. Source material: PBMCs. The source is a man aged 35-49 years in good health and CMV-seropositive. This chain links TRBV5-1 with TRBJ1-1, with 9 positions matching TRBD1. CDR3 nucleotides: TGCGCCAGCAGCTTGGGGGACAGGGCGAACACTGAAGCTTTCTTT. Translation: CASSLGDRANTEAFF. Full variable domain (missing parts from reference TRBV5-1 and TRBJ1-1): KAGVTQTPRYLIKTRGQQVTLSCSPISGHRSVSWYQQTPGQGLQFLFEYFSETQRNKGNFPGRFSGRQFSNSRSEMNVSTLELGDSALYLCASSLGDRANTEAFFGQGTRLTVV.